The rows below give T cell receptor beta chains drawn from one sample of a study of beta chain features in type 1 diabetes. Sequencing was performed with immunoSEQ multiplex PCR; in TCRdb, only in-frame clones are kept and a portion is missing. The sample lists 250,000 to 350,000 clones, roughly 9.6% seen once, with about 0.015% in the top ten. Sequencing used naive CD4+ T cells from blood. The receptors here all came from a woman in her twenties or thirties in good health. The CDR3 runs from the conserved cysteine through the conserved F or W. A D gene is named only where the DNA matches it firmly. Clone size, where shown, is once, few, many, or a class for clones that have expanded.

j_call	clone_size	d_call	v_call	cdr3_aa	cdr3_nt
TRBJ2-3	few	NA	TRBV7-3	CASSLTLGDTQYF	TGTGCCAGCAGCTTAACGCTCGGAGATACGCAGTATTTT
TRBJ2-3	NA	NA	TRBV10-3	CAITTGLGTDTQYF	TGTGCCATCACAACAGGGTTGGGCACAGATACGCAGTATTTT
TRBJ1-5	NA	NA	TRBV19	CASSGQNNQPQHF	TGTGCCAGTTCGGGACAAAACAATCAGCCCCAGCATTTT
TRBJ1-2	few	TRBD1	TRBV5-4	CASSTGQVNYGYTF	TGTGCCAGCAGCACGGGACAGGTGAACTATGGCTACACCTTC
TRBJ1-1	NA	NA	TRBV11-2	CASSLAGGQAFF	TGTGCCAGCAGCTTAGCCGGGGGTCAAGCTTTCTTT
TRBJ2-7	few	TRBD1	TRBV7-7	CASSPTGSAHEQYF	TGTGCTAGCAGCCCGACAGGGAGTGCGCACGAGCAGTACTTC
TRBJ2-5	few	TRBD2	TRBV28	CASNPAGVQETQYF	TGTGCCAGCAATCCAGCGGGAGTACAAGAGACCCAGTACTTC
TRBJ2-7	few	TRBD2	TRBV9	CASSPGGSGSYEQYF	TGTGCCAGCAGCCCCGGGGGTAGCGGGAGTTACGAGCAGTACTTC
TRBJ1-1	NA	NA	TRBV15	CATRLELNTEAFF	TGTGCCACCAGGCTCGAGTTGAACACTGAAGCTTTCTTT
TRBJ2-5	few	TRBD2	TRBV29-1	CSVRLAGEQETQYF	TGCAGCGTCAGACTAGCGGGAGAACAAGAGACCCAGTACTTC
TRBJ1-2	few	NA	TRBV4-3	CASSQDFGYGYTF	TGCGCCAGCAGCCAAGACTTCGGGTATGGCTACACCTTC
TRBJ2-5	few	TRBD2	TRBV6-6	CASSDTGTSGETQYF	TGTGCCAGCAGTGACACCGGGACTAGCGGGGAGACCCAGTACTTC
TRBJ2-2	few	NA	TRBV30	CAWSYQGWTGELFF	TGTGCCTGGAGTTACCAGGGATGGACCGGGGAGCTGTTTTTT
TRBJ2-7	NA	TRBD2	TRBV28	CASSSAGTISYEQYF	TGTGCCAGCAGTTCTGCCGGGACTATCTCCTACGAGCAGTACTTC
TRBJ2-5	few	TRBD2	TRBV19	CASSRGAGATETQYF	TGTGCCAGTAGTCGGGGCGCGGGAGCCACGGAGACCCAGTACTTC
TRBJ1-1	few	NA	TRBV4-3	CASSQDYGREELF	TGCGCCAGCAGCCAAGATTATGGGCGGGAGGAGCTCTTT
TRBJ2-7	few	TRBD1	TRBV7-9	CASSLGQPIPYEQYF	TGTGCCAGCAGCTTGGGACAGCCTATTCCCTACGAGCAGTACTTC
TRBJ2-6	NA	NA	TRBV14	CASSPVSGANVLTF	TGTGCCAGCAGCCCTGTTTCTGGGGCCAACGTCCTGACTTTC
TRBJ1-1	NA	NA	TRBV5-1	CASSSGGPNTEAFF	TGCGCCAGCAGCTCCGGGGGTCCGAACACTGAAGCTTTCTTT
TRBJ1-5	NA	NA	TRBV12-5	CASAEVGDQPQHF	TGTGCTAGTGCCGAAGTCGGTGATCAGCCCCAGCATTTT
TRBJ2-7	NA	NA	TRBV10-3	CAIRSERGSYEQYF	TGTGCCATCAGAAGTGAGAGGGGGTCCTACGAGCAGTACTTC
TRBJ2-1	few	NA	TRBV28	CASSFTAGGYNEQFF	TGTGCCAGCAGTTTTACTGCGGGCGGTTACAATGAGCAGTTCTTC
TRBJ2-5	NA	NA	TRBV19	CASSARASAETQYF	TGTGCCAGTAGTGCTCGAGCTAGCGCGGAGACCCAGTACTTC
TRBJ2-1	NA	NA	TRBV9	CASSVAPGIEQFF	TGTGCCAGCAGCGTAGCTCCAGGGATTGAGCAGTTCTTC
TRBJ2-7	few	TRBD2	TRBV7-2	CASSYSGSSYEQYF	TGTGCCAGCAGCTATAGCGGGAGTTCCTACGAGCAGTACTTC
TRBJ2-7	NA	TRBD1	TRBV10-3	CAISSGTGEGYEQYF	TGTGCCATCAGCTCCGGGACAGGGGAGGGCTACGAGCAGTACTTC
TRBJ2-3	few	TRBD2	TRBV7-2	CASSLASGSTDTQYF	TGTGCCAGCAGCTTAGCTAGCGGGAGCACAGATACGCAGTATTTT
TRBJ2-5	few	TRBD1	TRBV29-1	CSVRQGALGETQYF	TGCAGCGTAAGACAGGGGGCCCTCGGAGAGACCCAGTACTTC
TRBJ2-7	NA	TRBD2	TRBV7-2	CASSLGGGSYEQYF	TGTGCCAGCAGCTTAGGCGGGGGCTCCTACGAGCAGTACTTC
TRBJ2-7	few	TRBD2	TRBV2	CASRASSGGYEQYF	TGTGCCAGCAGGGCCTCTAGCGGGGGCTACGAGCAGTACTTC
TRBJ2-3	few	TRBD1	TRBV6-5	CASRGQGADTQYF	TGTGCCAGCAGAGGACAGGGCGCAGATACGCAGTATTTT
TRBJ1-2	NA	NA	TRBV6-1	CASSDRGYGYTF	TGTGCCAGCAGTGACAGGGGCTATGGCTACACCTTC
TRBJ2-1	NA	NA	TRBV15	CATSRDVSRDEQFF	TGTGCCACCAGCAGAGATGTTAGCCGGGATGAGCAGTTCTTC
TRBJ2-7	few	TRBD1	TRBV2	CASSVGTGGYEQYF	TGTGCCAGCAGTGTTGGGACAGGGGGCTACGAGCAGTACTTC
TRBJ2-7	NA	TRBD1	TRBV29-1	CSVADRGPYEQYF	TGCAGCGTGGCGGACAGGGGTCCCTACGAGCAGTACTTC
TRBJ2-1	NA	NA	TRBV11-1	CASSSPTSNEQFF	TGTGCCAGCAGCAGCCCCACTTCCAATGAGCAGTTCTTC
TRBJ1-2	few	TRBD1	TRBV6-5	CASSPDRALYGYTF	TGTGCCAGCAGCCCGGACAGGGCCCTTTATGGCTACACCTTC
TRBJ2-7	few	NA	TRBV5-4	CASSLEVGDPHEQYF	TGTGCCAGCAGCTTGGAGGTGGGAGACCCCCACGAGCAGTACTTC
TRBJ1-2	NA	NA	TRBV15	CATSKGDFGYTF	TGTGCCACCAGCAAAGGGGACTTTGGCTACACCTTC
TRBJ1-4	NA	NA	TRBV7-2	CASSSQAGPTNEKLFF	TGTGCCAGCAGCTCCCAGGCAGGGCCTACTAATGAAAAACTGTTTTTT
TRBJ2-7	NA	TRBD2	TRBV28	CASSTKTSGRSYEQYF	TGTGCCAGCAGTACCAAGACTAGCGGGAGGTCCTACGAGCAGTACTTC
TRBJ2-3	NA	NA	TRBV9	CASSVGLSDTQYF	TGTGCCAGCAGCGTAGGTCTGTCAGATACGCAGTATTTT
TRBJ2-2	few	NA	TRBV4-3	CASSQGKVAIGELFF	TGCGCCAGCAGCCAAGGGAAGGTAGCCATAGGGGAGCTGTTTTTT
TRBJ1-5	NA	NA	TRBV30	CAWSVGGDQPQHF	TGTGCCTGGAGTGTAGGAGGGGATCAGCCCCAGCATTTT
TRBJ2-5	few	NA	TRBV7-2	CASSYGETQYF	TGTGCCAGCAGCTATGGCGAGACCCAGTACTTC
TRBJ2-7	few	TRBD1	TRBV27	CASSFQQGGSYEQYF	TGTGCCAGCAGTTTTCAACAGGGGGGTTCCTACGAGCAGTACTTC
TRBJ2-1	NA	TRBD2	TRBV6-5	CASSYFQRDKNEQFF	TGTGCCAGCAGTTACTTTCAGCGGGATAAAAATGAGCAGTTCTTC
TRBJ2-3	few	TRBD2	TRBV28	CATQLADSDTQYF	TGTGCTACGCAACTAGCGGATTCAGATACGCAGTATTTT
TRBJ2-5	NA	TRBD2	TRBV5-1	CASRGLAGTKETQYF	TGCGCCAGCAGAGGACTAGCGGGGACAAAAGAGACCCAGTACTTC
TRBJ1-1	few	NA	TRBV9	CASSVGGENTEAFF	TGTGCCAGCAGCGTAGGCGGCGAGAACACTGAAGCTTTCTTT
TRBJ2-7	NA	TRBD1	TRBV18	CASSPSGTGSYEQYF	TGTGCCAGCTCACCGAGCGGGACAGGGAGCTACGAGCAGTACTTC
TRBJ2-7	NA	TRBD2	TRBV5-1	CASSLGTSGTPGEQYF	TGCGCCAGCAGCCTAGGGACTAGCGGGACCCCGGGCGAGCAGTACTTC
TRBJ2-7	few	NA	TRBV6-5	CASTSGYEQYF	TGTGCCAGCACCTCCGGGTACGAGCAGTACTTC